A selection of T cell receptor beta chains follows, all from one sample in a study of human T cells and chemical hapten exposure. TCRdb recomputed calls from the RACE reads with MiXCR, one row per CDR3 protein. The profile shows tens of thousands of distinct CDR3 sequences, 7.5% to 10% of them singletons. The sample consisted of whole blood, taken in connection with sensitization to the hapten diphenylcyclopropenone (DPC). Receptors were obtained from a woman in her 40s with alopecia areata. Some clones in this sample may be carry-over from other donors' samples. CDR3s leave out the opening cysteine and the closing phenylalanine or tryptophan.

CDR3aa: ASSYSSIGVSVYEQY; v_gene: TRBV6-6
CDR3aa: SARDRESYLYEQY; v_gene: TRBV20-1
CDR3aa: ASSQDLGYEQETQY; v_gene: TRBV4-3
CDR3aa: ASSPQQPSAF; v_gene: TRBV11-2
CDR3aa: SATGTYNEQF; v_gene: TRBV20-1
CDR3aa: ASSYSMSRDRGDTQY; v_gene: TRBV6-2/TRBV6-3
CDR3aa: ASSLWFILELADELQETQY; v_gene: TRBV7-9
CDR3aa: ASSLFSPSGEQY; v_gene: TRBV12-3/TRBV12-4
CDR3aa: ASSISARTYEQY; v_gene: TRBV19
CDR3aa: ASSTSVNSGNTIY; v_gene: TRBV27
CDR3aa: ASSLERFVLGSDTEAF; v_gene: TRBV7-8
CDR3aa: ASSTLAGGPYEQY; v_gene: TRBV12-3/TRBV12-4
CDR3aa: ASSVDGSMNTEAF; v_gene: TRBV9
CDR3aa: ASSSRSRDRDYEQY; v_gene: TRBV7-2
CDR3aa: ASSLGSSGNTIY; v_gene: TRBV11-2
CDR3aa: ASNQGGIRQETQY; v_gene: TRBV11-2
CDR3aa: ASSLYNEAGNTIY; v_gene: TRBV7-2
CDR3aa: ASSFGSPDTQY; v_gene: TRBV7-2
CDR3aa: ASSLSLNQETQY; v_gene: TRBV28
CDR3aa: ASSIAPGEGQPQH; v_gene: TRBV19
CDR3aa: ASSLRGTSHTDTQY; v_gene: TRBV5-6
CDR3aa: ASSIDRQPGNTIY; v_gene: TRBV19
CDR3aa: ASSSRRTSGGDTQY; v_gene: TRBV6-2/TRBV6-3
CDR3aa: ASSFTSGTNTGELF; v_gene: TRBV5-1
CDR3aa: ASSLGVGSAEGTQY; v_gene: TRBV12-3/TRBV12-4
CDR3aa: ASSYGQDSYEQY; v_gene: TRBV6-6
CDR3aa: SARDLWQGGGTEAF; v_gene: TRBV20-1
CDR3aa: ASSRTGLNEKLF; v_gene: TRBV7-6